The rows below give T cell receptor beta chains drawn from one sample of a study of CD8+CD57+ T cells in acquired aplastic anemia. TCRdb processed the reads anew with MiXCR; each CDR3 protein has one entry. The profile shows around 150,000 distinct CDR3 sequences, approximately 43% of them singletons. Sequencing was performed on sorted CD4+, CD8+, or CD8+CD57+ T cells (not recorded which) from PBMCs. All receptors come from a human donor in good health. Both conserved end residues are part of each CDR3. D genes are given only for firm matches. Not every row has a clone size; where given, it reads once, few, many or a size class.

DNA: TGTGCCACCAGTGAACCGGGACAGGGGAGAACTGAAGCTTTCTTT; CDR3: CATSEPGQGRTEAFF; V: TRBV24-1; J: TRBJ1-1; D: TRBD1; size: .
DNA: TGTGCCATCAGTGAGTTCAGTCAGGGGGATCAGCCCCAGCATTTT; CDR3: CAISEFSQGDQPQHF; V: TRBV10-3; J: TRBJ1-5; D: TRBD1; size: .
DNA: TGTGCCAGCAGCGCCCTTCGGGCGGGGACCTACGAGCAGTACTTC; CDR3: CASSALRAGTYEQYF; V: TRBV27; J: TRBJ2-7; D: .; size: few
DNA: TGTGCCAGCAGCTCGTCCGGGAAAAACTACGAGCAGTACTTC; CDR3: CASSSSGKNYEQYF; V: TRBV7-9; J: TRBJ2-7; D: .; size: once
DNA: TGTGCCAGCAGTTACTCGACAGGGGGCACTGAAGCTTTCTTT; CDR3: CASSYSTGGTEAFF; V: TRBV6-5; J: TRBJ1-1; D: TRBD1; size: many
DNA: TGCAGTGGGGGCAGGGAAGGAGATACGCAGTATTTT; CDR3: CSGGREGDTQYF; V: TRBV20-1; J: TRBJ2-3; D: .; size: .
DNA: TGTGCCAGCATTAGAGGGAACCCCCCAGATACGCAGTATTTT; CDR3: CASIRGNPPDTQYF; V: TRBV5-5; J: TRBJ2-3; D: .; size: many
DNA: TGCAGTGCTATACAACAGACTAGCGGGACATACGAGCAGTACTTC; CDR3: CSAIQQTSGTYEQYF; V: TRBV20-1; J: TRBJ2-7; D: TRBD2; size: .
DNA: TGTGCCAGCAGCTCCCCAAGCGGGAGAGGGGAGACCCAGTACTTC; CDR3: CASSSPSGRGETQYF; V: TRBV11-2; J: TRBJ2-5; D: TRBD2; size: many
DNA: TGCGCCAGCAGCGTGGGACAGGGTGGCACCGGGGAGCTGTTTTTT; CDR3: CASSVGQGGTGELFF; V: TRBV5-1; J: TRBJ2-2; D: TRBD1; size: many
DNA: TGTGCCAGCGGGGCAGGGACTCGGGGTCAGCCCCAGCATTTT; CDR3: CASGAGTRGQPQHF; V: TRBV6-1; J: TRBJ1-5; D: .; size: .
DNA: TGTGCCAGCAGTTACATCGGACGACAAGAGACCCAGTACTTC; CDR3: CASSYIGRQETQYF; V: TRBV6-5; J: TRBJ2-5; D: .; size: .